These 13 T cell receptor beta chains came from one sample sequenced in a study of identical twins. One entry per CDR3 protein results from TCRdb running MiXCR on the 5' RACE reads. This sample has 450,000 or so distinct CDR3 sequences; over 11% occur once, and the top ten carry around 0.98%. These same data were also listed under a study on yellow fever vaccine responses in identical twins.

Material for sequencing was CD4+ T cells sorted from blood. These receptors were collected from a woman aged 18-29 years in good health.

At least ten counts were recorded for this clonotype. V usage is TRBV27 and J usage is TRBJ2-1, with 11 bases lining up with TRBD2. The CDR3 is made up of 17 amino acids. J gave up 12 bases and V 6 bases, and 19 bases lay outside the gene matches. The germline V gene has CDR1 MNHEY and CDR2 SMNVEV (reference sequence). The DNA for the CDR3 is TGTGCCAGCAGGGAATTAACCGGGACTAGCGGACCTGGGGGGCAGTTCTTC. Residues: CASRELTGTSGPGGQFF.

CDR3 sequence reads: CASSFFGGGSTGELFF. The CDR3 coding sequence is TGTGCCAGCAGTTTTTTTGGCGGAGGGTCCACCGGGGAGCTGTTTTTT. The chain has TRBV7-3 and TRBJ2-2, with a tentative D call TRBD2 (6 bases). There are 16 residues in the CDR3. Germline V gene sequence: CDR1 SGHTA, CDR2 FQGTGA. Trimming took off 6 bases at V and 4 bases at J, with 18 bases between the two ends.

V usage is TRBV28 and J usage is TRBJ1-4; D is undetermined. CDR1 is MDHEN and CDR2 is SYDVKM in the germline V gene. The V end was cut by 3 bases, the J end by 5 bases, with 10 bases between. CDR3 length: 14 residues. CDR3 region: CASSLRSGNEKLFF. The CDR3 DNA reads TGTGCCAGCAGTTTGCGGTCGGGGAATGAAAAACTGTTTTTT. Based on the CDR3 plus reference TRBV28 and TRBJ1-4, the full variable domain is DVKVTQSSRYLVKRTGEKVFLECVQDMDHENMFWYRQDPGLGLRLIYFSYDVKMKEKGDIPEGYSVSREKKERFSLILESASTNQTSMYLCASSLRSGNEKLFFGSGTQLSVL.

There are many counts of this clonotype. The junction shows a germline mismatch at one end, possibly a read error. This sequence joins TRBV5-1 and TRBJ2-7; the match to TRBD1 covers 8 bases. CDR1 is SGHRS and CDR2 is YFSETQ in the germline V gene. The CDR3 is 13 amino acids. The chain's CDR3 is CASSPDRAYEQYF. For the CDR3, the DNA is TGTGCCAGCAGCCCGGACAGGGCCTACGAGCAGTACTTC.

This clonotype showed up many times. The rearrangement uses TRBV7-2 and TRBJ2-7, with TRBD1 matching 10 bases. The CDR3 is 13 residues long. Trimming cost V 8 bases and J 4 bases; bases outside gene matches: 5. From germline, CDR1 is SGHTA and CDR2 FQGNSA. CDR3 nucleotides: TGTGCCAGCCGCCGGGACAGGGGATACGAGCAGTACTTC. Amino acid sequence: CASRRDRGYEQYF.

In this sample, this clonotype turned up a few times. V gene TRBV29-1 combines with J gene TRBJ2-7; perhaps D is TRBD1 or TRBD2 (5 bases each). The germline V and J ends were trimmed by 4 bases and 6 bases, with 16 bases remaining between them. CDR3 length: 13 residues. Germline V gives CDR1 SQVTM, CDR2 ANQGSEA. The CDR3 DNA follows: TGCAGCGTTGGACGCGGCAGGGAGTCCGAGCAGTACTTC. This codes for CSVGRGRESEQYF.

At least ten counts were recorded for this clonotype. The chain couples TRBV27 to TRBJ2-3; possible D gene TRBD1, 7 bases. The CDR3 loop spans 15 amino acids. V was clipped by 5 bases and J by 3 bases, with 15 bases between them. Germline values: CDR1 MNHEY, CDR2 SMNVEV (reference sequence). The CDR3 DNA sequence: TGTGCCAGCAGTATAGAACAGGGGAGGACAGATACGCAGTATTTT. This codes for CASSIEQGRTDTQYF.

This clonotype was seen at least ten times. The CDR3 region is CASSLWTGPGELFF. For the CDR3, the DNA is TGCGCCAGCAGCTTGTGGACGGGCCCCGGGGAGCTGTTTTTT. V gene TRBV5-1 combines with J gene TRBJ2-2; D not resolved. CDR1 is SGHRS, CDR2 YFSETQ, per germline. V dropped 1 base and J dropped 6 bases, with 10 bases sitting between them. The CDR3 totals 14 residues.

The chain is built from TRBV4-1 and TRBJ2-3; D call uncertain. The ends were cut back, 0 bases at V and 1 base at J, with 11 bases in the middle. CDR3 size: 16 residues. The V gene's germline CDR1 is MGHRA and CDR2 YSYEKL. CDR3 DNA: TGCGCCAGCAGCCAAGAGTATCAAGGTGGCACAGATACGCAGTATTTT. It specifies CASSQEYQGGTDTQYF.

In this sample, this clonotype turned up many times. The chain recombines TRBV29-1 with TRBJ2-5; D is possibly TRBD2 (6 bases). Trimming took off 6 bases at V and 5 bases at J, with 22 bases between the two ends. The CDR3 is made up of 15 amino acids. CDR1 is SQVTM and CDR2 is ANQGSEA in the germline V gene. DNA of the CDR3: TGCAGCGTCCTCCCTGGAGGGAGCCTCGGGGAGACCCAGTACTTC. Translated, it gives CSVLPGGSLGETQYF.

This clonotype has more than one count but fewer than ten. This chain uses TRBV29-1 with TRBJ2-5; TRBD2 might be the D (6 bases). This CDR3 has 13 amino acids. Per germline, CDR1 SQVTM and CDR2 ANQGSEA. V gave up 3 bases and J gave up 4 bases, with 12 bases separating them. CDR3 sequence reads: CSVDLAIGETQYF. The CDR3 nucleotides read TGCAGCGTTGATCTAGCGATCGGAGAGACCCAGTACTTC.

The CDR3 DNA reads TGTGCCAGCAGTGAGCCAGTTGTAAGCACCTACGAGCAGTACTTC. Its protein is CASSEPVVSTYEQYF. V and J are TRBV6-2 or TRBV6-3 and TRBJ2-7, with unresolved D. Germline CDR1 is MNHEY and CDR2 is SVGEGT. CDR3 size: 15 residues. V was shortened by 5 bases and J by 2 bases, with 16 bases between the two germline ends.

This chain uses TRBV5-1 with TRBJ1-4, with D possibly being TRBD1 (5 bases). Deletions cut 3 bases from V and 3 bases from J, with 12 bases between. The CDR3 loop spans 15 amino acids. CDR1 is SGHRS, CDR2 YFSETQ, per germline. CDR3 sequence reads: CASSSGQGSNEKLFF. In nucleotides, the CDR3 is TGCGCCAGCAGCTCAGGCCAGGGATCTAATGAAAAACTGTTTTTT.